The TCR beta chain under discussion was sequenced for a study of T cell responses to AZD1222 COVID-19 vaccine. General study results and limits: Two doses of AZD1222 preceded a rise in Spike-specific TCR breadth and depth. It should be noted that donors were predominantly white British and more often female, and clonal diversity was possibly underestimated.

As regards this clone: Its antigen remains unidentified.

Doses given second, at about 4 or about 12 weeks, were pooled. Some clones are missing from TCRdb's copy, which holds only in-frame ones; the method was immunoSEQ multiplex PCR. The repertoire holds some 200,000 clones, with approximately 93% as singletons. Germline CDR1 MGHRA, CDR2 YSYEKL. The V gene lost 2 bases and the J gene lost 2 bases, with 15 bases spanning the gap. The CDR3 extends over 16 amino acids. The sequenced sample was peripheral blood, obtained 28 days after the second AZD1222 dose. The receptor was derived from an adult who received the AZD1222 COVID-19 vaccine. This chain uses TRBV4-1 with TRBJ1-2; no firm D call. CDR3 DNA sequence: TGCGCCAGCAGCCAAACGGACGACCTAAGGAACTATGGCTACACCTTC. Translated: CASSQTDDLRNYGYTF.